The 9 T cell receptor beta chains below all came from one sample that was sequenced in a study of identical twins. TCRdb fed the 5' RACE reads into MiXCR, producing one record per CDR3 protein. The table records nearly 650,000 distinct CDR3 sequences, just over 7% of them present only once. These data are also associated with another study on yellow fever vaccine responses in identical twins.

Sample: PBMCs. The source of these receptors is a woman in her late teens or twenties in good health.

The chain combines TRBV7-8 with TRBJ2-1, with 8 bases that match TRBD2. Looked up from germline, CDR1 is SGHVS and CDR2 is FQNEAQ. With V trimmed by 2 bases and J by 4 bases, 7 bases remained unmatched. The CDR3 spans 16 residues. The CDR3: CASSLLRTSLYNEQFF. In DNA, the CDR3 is TGTGCCAGCAGCTTACTCCGGACTAGCCTTTACAATGAGCAGTTCTTC.

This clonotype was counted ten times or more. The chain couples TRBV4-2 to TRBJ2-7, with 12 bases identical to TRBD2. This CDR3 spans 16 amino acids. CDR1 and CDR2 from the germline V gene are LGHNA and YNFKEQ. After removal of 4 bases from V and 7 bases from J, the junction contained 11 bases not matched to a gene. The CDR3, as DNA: TGTGCCAGCAGCCCCAGGACTAGCGGGGACGCTAGGGAGCAGTACTTC. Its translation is CASSPRTSGDAREQYF.

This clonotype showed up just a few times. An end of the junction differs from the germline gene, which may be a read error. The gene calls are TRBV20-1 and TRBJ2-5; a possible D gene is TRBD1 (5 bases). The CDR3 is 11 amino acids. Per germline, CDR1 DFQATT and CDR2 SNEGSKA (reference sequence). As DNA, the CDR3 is TGCAGTCCTAGGACAACGGTGACCCAGTACTTC. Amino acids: CSPRTTVTQYF.

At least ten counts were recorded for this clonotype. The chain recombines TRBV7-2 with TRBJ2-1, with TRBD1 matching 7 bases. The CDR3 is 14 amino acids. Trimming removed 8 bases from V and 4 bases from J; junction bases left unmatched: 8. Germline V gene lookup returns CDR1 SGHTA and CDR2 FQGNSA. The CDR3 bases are TGTGCCAGCGGATGGACAGGTGGATACAATGAGCAGTTCTTC. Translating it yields CASGWTGGYNEQFF.

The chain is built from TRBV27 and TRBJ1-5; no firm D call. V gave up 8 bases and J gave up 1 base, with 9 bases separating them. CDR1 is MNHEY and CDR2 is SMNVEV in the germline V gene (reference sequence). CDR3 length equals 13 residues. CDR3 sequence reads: CASAAGSNQPQHF. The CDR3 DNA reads TGTGCCAGCGCTGCGGGGAGCAATCAGCCCCAGCATTTT.

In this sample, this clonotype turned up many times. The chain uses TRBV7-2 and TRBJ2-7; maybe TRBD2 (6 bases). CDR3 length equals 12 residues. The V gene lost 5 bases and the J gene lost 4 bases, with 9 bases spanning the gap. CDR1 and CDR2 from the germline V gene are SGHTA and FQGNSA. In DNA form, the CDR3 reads TGTGCCAGCAGCCCAGCGGGTTACGAGCAGTACTTC. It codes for CASSPAGYEQYF.

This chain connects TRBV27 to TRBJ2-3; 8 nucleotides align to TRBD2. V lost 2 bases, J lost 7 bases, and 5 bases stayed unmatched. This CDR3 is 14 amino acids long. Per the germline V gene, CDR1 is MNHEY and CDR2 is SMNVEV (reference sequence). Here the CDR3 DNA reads TGTGCCAGCAGTTTACGGGGGGGGCCGTATACGCAGTATTTT. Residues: CASSLRGGPYTQYF.

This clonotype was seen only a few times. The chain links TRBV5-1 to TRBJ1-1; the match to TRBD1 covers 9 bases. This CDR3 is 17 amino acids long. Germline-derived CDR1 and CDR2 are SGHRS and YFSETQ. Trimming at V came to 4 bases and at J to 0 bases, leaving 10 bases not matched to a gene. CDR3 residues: CASSGGQGINMNTEAFF. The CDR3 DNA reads TGCGCCAGCAGCGGGGGACAGGGAATTAATATGAACACTGAAGCTTTCTTT.

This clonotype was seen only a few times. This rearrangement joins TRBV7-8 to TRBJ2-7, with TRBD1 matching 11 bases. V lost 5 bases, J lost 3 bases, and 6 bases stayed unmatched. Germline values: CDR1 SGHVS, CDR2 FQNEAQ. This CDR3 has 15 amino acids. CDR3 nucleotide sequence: TGTGCCAGCAGCGCGTCGGGACAGGGGGTCTACGAGCAGTACTTC. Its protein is CASSASGQGVYEQYF.